What follows describes a single T cell receptor beta chain. Its recognized antigen is unknown. Base qualities were left out, and no much larger clone turns up one base away. The data are from a study of blood T cell repertoires in COVID-19 (TCRdb year 2020). In the study overall: Samples from collaborators originated in the United States, Italy and Spain and spanned both the acute and convalescent phases of COVID-19. The material from the prospective study consisted of cDNA or gDNA derived from T cells, B-cell-depleted T cells, or PBMCs. Subjects who had been exposed to COVID-19, were actively infected with it, or had recovered from it provided the deeply sampled blood TCRbeta repertoires that made up the dataset. Where available, HLA class I and class II types were obtained from metadata supplied by the sample provider rather than from assay-based typing. The samples were drawn from two sources: the first 160 participants of the ongoing ImmuneRACE study, and 1,200 or so subjects contributed by 6 global collaborators. The repertoires were made available in a free public database intended to serve as a resource for research on the immune response to SARS-CoV-2. A de-identified subject ID, COVID-19 status, age in years and sex were almost always included in the sample metadata. Findings and caveats that apply to the study as a whole: The amount of clinical and demographic metadata varied by source and participant and was provided uncurated.

The germline ends are 31 bases apart after V is trimmed by 7 bases and J by 4 bases. Per the germline V gene, LGHNT is the CDR1 and FRNRAP is the CDR2. The CDR3 numbers 19 residues from cysteine through phenylalanine. Of the read, only the CDR3 DNA is kept; its 57 bases are in frame from base 1. Collaborating institutions collected whole blood in K2EDTA tubes following their own protocols. Collaborator samples were shipped for TCRbeta analysis as frozen whole blood, isolated PBMCs, or DNA extracted from either sample type. TCRbeta CDR3 regions were amplified from genomic DNA using the immunoSEQ Assay, a bias-controlled multiplex PCR. Per the authors' processing: Within the assay, amplification of reference gene primers was used to estimate how many nucleated cells each sample contained. Sequence reads were collapsed and filtered to measure the absolute abundance of every unique TCRbeta CDR3 rearrangement. For each sample, productive Simpson clonality was calculated by taking the square root of Simpson's diversity index across productive rearrangements. TCRdb obtained this table from immuneACCESS and retained in-frame rearrangements with V and J assigned. These tables miss some clones; where compared with another copy, unresolved V genes account for less than half of the shortfall, and the remainder is unexplained. V, J and clone size were drawn from that table, and D and trimming were deduced from the DNA. The sample yields tens of thousands of clones; about 90% were counted once. The ten largest account for about 2.2% of the sample.

Sequencing was done on a sample of peripheral blood. This TCR derives from a man in his 60s with acute or convalescent COVID-19. The rearranged chain carries TRBV12-5 and TRBJ1-1; TRBD1 is a weak D gene call, 6 bases matching. The CDR3 sequence is CASAPGGYIGGDEGTEAFF. In nucleotides, the sequence is TGTGCTAGTGCCCCCGGCGGGTATATAGGGGGGGATGAGGGCACTGAAGCTTTCTTT.